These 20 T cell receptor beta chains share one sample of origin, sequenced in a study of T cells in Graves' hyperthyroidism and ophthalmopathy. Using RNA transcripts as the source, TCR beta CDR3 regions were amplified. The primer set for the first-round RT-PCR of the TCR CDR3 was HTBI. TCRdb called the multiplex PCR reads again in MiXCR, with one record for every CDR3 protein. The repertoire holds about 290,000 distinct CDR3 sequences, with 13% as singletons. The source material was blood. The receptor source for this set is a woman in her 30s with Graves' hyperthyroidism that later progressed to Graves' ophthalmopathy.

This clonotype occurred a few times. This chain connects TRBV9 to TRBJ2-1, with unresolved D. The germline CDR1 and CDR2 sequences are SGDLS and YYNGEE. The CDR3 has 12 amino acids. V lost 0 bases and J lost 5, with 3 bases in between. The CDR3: CASSVENNEQFF. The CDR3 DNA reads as TGTGCCAGCAGCGTAGAGAACAATGAGCAGTTCTTC.

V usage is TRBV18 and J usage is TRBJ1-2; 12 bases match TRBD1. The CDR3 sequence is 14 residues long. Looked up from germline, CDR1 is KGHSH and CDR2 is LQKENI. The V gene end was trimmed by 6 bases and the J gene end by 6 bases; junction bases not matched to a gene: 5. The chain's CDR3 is CASSSGTGGNGYTF. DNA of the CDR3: TGTGCCAGCTCCTCCGGGACAGGGGGCAATGGCTACACCTTC.

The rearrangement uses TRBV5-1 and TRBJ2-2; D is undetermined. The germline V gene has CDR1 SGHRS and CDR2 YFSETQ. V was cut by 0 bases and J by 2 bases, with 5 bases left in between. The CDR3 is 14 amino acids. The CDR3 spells CASSLDGNTGELFF. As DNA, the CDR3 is TGCGCCAGCAGCTTGGACGGCAACACCGGGGAGCTGTTTTTT.

CDR3: CASRGTSGETQYF. The CDR3 coding sequence is TGCGCCAGCAGAGGGACTAGCGGCGAGACCCAGTACTTC. The rearrangement uses TRBV5-1 and TRBJ2-5; 11 nucleotides agree with TRBD2. The CDR3 is 13 amino acids. Germline values: CDR1 SGHRS, CDR2 YFSETQ. V lost 5 bases to trimming and J lost 5 bases; unmatched junction nucleotides: 2.

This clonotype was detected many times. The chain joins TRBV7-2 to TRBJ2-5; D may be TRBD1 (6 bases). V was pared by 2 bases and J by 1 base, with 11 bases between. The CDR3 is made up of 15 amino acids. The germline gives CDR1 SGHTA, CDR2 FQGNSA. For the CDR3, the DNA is TGTGCCAGCAGCTTATACCAGGGGACCCAAGAGACCCAGTACTTC. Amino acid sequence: CASSLYQGTQETQYF. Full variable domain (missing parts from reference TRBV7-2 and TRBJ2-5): GAGVSQSPSNKVTEKGKDVELRCDPISGHTALYWYRQSLGQGLEFLIYFQGNSAPDKSGLPSDRFSAERTGGSVSTLTIQRTQQEDSAVYLCASSLYQGTQETQYFGPGTRLLVL.

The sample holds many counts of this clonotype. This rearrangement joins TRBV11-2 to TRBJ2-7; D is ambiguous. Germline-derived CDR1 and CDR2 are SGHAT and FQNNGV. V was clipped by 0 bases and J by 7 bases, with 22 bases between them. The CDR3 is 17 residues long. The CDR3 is CASSLEGRHSSIREQYF. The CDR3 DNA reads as TGTGCCAGCAGCTTAGAAGGCCGCCACAGTTCCATACGGGAGCAGTACTTC.

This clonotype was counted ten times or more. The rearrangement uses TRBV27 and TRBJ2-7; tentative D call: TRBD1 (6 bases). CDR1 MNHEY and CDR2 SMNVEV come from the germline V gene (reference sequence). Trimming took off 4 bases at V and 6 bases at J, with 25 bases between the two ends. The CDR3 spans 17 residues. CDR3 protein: CASSSRLSWTESGEQYF. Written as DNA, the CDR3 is TGTGCCAGCAGTTCCAGACTATCGTGGACAGAGAGCGGCGAGCAGTACTTC.

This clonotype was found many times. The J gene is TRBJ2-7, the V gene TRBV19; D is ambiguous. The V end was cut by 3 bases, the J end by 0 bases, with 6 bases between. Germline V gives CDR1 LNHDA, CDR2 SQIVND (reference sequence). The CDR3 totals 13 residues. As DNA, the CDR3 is TGTGCCAGTAGTATGGTCGGCTCCTACGAGCAGTACTTC. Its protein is CASSMVGSYEQYF.

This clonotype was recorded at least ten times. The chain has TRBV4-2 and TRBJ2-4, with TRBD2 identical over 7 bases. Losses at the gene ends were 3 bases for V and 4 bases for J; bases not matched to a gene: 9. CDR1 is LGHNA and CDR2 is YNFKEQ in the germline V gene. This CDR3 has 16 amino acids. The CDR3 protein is CASSQLGSGEKNIQYF. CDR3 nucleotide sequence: TGTGCCAGCAGCCAGCTAGGGAGCGGGGAGAAAAACATTCAGTACTTC.

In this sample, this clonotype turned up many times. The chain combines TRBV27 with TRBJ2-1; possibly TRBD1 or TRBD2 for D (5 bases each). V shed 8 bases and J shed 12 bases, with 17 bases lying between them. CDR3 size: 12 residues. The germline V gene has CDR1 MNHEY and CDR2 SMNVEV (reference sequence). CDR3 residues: CASGTLEGPQFF. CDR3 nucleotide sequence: TGTGCCAGCGGGACCTTGGAAGGGCCGCAGTTCTTC.

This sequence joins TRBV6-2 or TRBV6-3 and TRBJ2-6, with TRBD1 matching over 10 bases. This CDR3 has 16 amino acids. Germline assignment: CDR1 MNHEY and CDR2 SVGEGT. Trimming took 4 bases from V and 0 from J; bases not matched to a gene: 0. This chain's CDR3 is CASSWTGGSGANVLTF. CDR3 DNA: TGTGCCAGCAGTTGGACAGGGGGCTCTGGGGCCAACGTCCTGACTTTC.

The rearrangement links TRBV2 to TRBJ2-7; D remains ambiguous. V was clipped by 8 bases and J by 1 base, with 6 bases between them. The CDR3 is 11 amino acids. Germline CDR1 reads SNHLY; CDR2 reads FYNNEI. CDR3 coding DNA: TGTGCCAGCCGGGCTTCCTACGAGCAGTACTTC. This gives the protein CASRASYEQYF. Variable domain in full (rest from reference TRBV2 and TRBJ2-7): EPEVTQTPSHQVTQMGQEVILRCVPISNHLYFYWYRQILGQKVEFLVSFYNNEISEKSEIFDDQFSVERPDGSNFTLKIRSTKLEDSAMYFCASRASYEQYFGPGTRLTVT.

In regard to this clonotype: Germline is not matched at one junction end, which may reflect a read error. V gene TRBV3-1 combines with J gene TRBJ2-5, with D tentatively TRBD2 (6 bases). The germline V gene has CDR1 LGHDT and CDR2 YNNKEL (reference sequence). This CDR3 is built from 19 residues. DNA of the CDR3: TGTGCCAGCACCCAAAGATCCCTTAGCGGAAAAAGGTACCAAGAGACCCAGTACTTC. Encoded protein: CASTQRSLSGKRYQETQYF.

The CDR3 reads CASSIRTGETQYF. The DNA for the CDR3 is TGTGCCAGCAGTATCCGGACTGGAGAGACCCAGTACTTC. The V and J genes are TRBV27 and TRBJ2-5; maybe TRBD2 (5 bases). CDR3 length: 13 amino acids. V was cut by 5 bases and J by 4 bases, with 11 bases left in between. Germline loops: CDR1 MNHEY, CDR2 SMNVEV (reference sequence).

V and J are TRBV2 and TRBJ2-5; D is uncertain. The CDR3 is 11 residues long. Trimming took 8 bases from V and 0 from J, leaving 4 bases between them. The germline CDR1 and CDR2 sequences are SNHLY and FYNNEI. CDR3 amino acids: CASVDQETQYF. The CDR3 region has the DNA TGTGCCAGCGTGGACCAAGAGACCCAGTACTTC. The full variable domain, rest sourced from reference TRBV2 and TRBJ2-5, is EPEVTQTPSHQVTQMGQEVILRCVPISNHLYFYWYRQILGQKVEFLVSFYNNEISEKSEIFDDQFSVERPDGSNFTLKIRSTKLEDSAMYFCASVDQETQYFGPGTRLLVL.

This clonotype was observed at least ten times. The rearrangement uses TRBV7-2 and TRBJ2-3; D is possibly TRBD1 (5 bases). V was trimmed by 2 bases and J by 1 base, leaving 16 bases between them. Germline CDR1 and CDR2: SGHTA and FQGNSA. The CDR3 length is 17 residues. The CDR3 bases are TGTGCCAGCAGCTTACAGGGTGGCACCGTTGGCACAGATACGCAGTATTTT. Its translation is CASSLQGGTVGTDTQYF. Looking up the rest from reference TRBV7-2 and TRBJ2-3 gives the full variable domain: GAGVSQSPSNKVTEKGKDVELRCDPISGHTALYWYRQSLGQGLEFLIYFQGNSAPDKSGLPSDRFSAERTGGSVSTLTIQRTQQEDSAVYLCASSLQGGTVGTDTQYFGPGTRLTVL.

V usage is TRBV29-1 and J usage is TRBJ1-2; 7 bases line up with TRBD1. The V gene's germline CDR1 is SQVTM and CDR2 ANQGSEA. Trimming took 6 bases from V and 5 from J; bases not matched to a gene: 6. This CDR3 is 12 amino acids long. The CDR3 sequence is CSVLTGRYGYTF. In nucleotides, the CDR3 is TGCAGCGTGCTGACAGGGAGGTATGGCTACACCTTC.

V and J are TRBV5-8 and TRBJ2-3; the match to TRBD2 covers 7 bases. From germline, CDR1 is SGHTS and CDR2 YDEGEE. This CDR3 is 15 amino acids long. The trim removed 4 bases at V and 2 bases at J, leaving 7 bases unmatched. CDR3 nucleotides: TGTGCCAGCAGCCTGGCGGGAGTGAACACAGATACGCAGTATTTT. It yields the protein CASSLAGVNTDTQYF.

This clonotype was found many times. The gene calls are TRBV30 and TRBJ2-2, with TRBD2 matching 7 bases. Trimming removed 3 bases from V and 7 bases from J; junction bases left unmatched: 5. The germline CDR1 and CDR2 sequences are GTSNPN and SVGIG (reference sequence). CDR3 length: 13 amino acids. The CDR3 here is CAWRGLADGELFF. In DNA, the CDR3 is TGTGCCTGGAGGGGTCTAGCGGACGGGGAGCTGTTTTTT. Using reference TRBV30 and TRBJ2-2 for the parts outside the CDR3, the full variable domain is SQTIHQWPATLVQPVGSPLSLECTVEGTSNPNLYWYRQAAGRGLQLLFYSVGIGQISSEVPQNLSASRPQDRQFILSSKKLLLSDSGFYLCAWRGLADGELFFGEGSRLTVL.

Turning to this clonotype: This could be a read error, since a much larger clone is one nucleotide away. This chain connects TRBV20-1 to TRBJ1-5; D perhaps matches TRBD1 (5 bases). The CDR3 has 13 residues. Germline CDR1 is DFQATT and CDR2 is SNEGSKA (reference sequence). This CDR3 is CSARTVSNQPRHF. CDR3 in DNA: TGCAGTGCTAGGACAGTTAGCAATCAGCCCCGGCATTTT.